This paragraph reports one TCR beta chain. Possible read error: a much larger clone is one base away. Other DNA variants within this sample encode the same CDR3. In the authors' methods: A distant-metastasis classifier for papillary thyroid cancer was built using CDR3 differences across clinicopathological groups. With MiXCR, TCRdb reprocessed the PCR reads. The V and J calls and clone size are TCRdb's, not the authors'. The repertoire holds about 24,000 clones, with 13% as singletons. This record comes from a study of metastatic and nonmetastatic thyroid tumors. Trimming shortened V by 3 bases and J by 5 bases, and 19 bases separated the two germline ends. There are 15 residues in the CDR3. CDR1 and CDR2 from the germline V gene are DFQATT and SNEGSKA (reference sequence). Not a single patient had been given any form of treatment at any point before undergoing thyroid surgery.

The chain combines TRBV20-1 with TRBJ2-5; no clear D gene. The sequenced material came from blood. This receptor was obtained from a female donor with papillary thyroid cancer or a benign thyroid nodule (not recorded which). Some clones in this sample may be carry-over from other donors' samples. CDR3 region: CSASKEPSEGETQYF. For the CDR3, the DNA is TGCAGTGCTAGCAAAGAGCCCTCTGAAGGGGAGACCCAGTACTTC.